The TCR beta chain described here comes from a study of blood T cell repertoires in COVID-19. On the study more broadly: Italy, Spain and the United States were the sources of the convalescent and acute COVID-19 samples.

The CDR3 extends over 15 amino acids. Germline V gene lookup returns CDR1 MNHNS and CDR2 SASEGT. Trimming took off 2 bases at V and 0 bases at J, with 9 bases between the two ends. This clone has only one observation. Here immunoSEQ multiplex PCR was the method, and the copy in TCRdb shows in-frame clones only, minus some. Among about 240,000 clones listed, over 90% were seen once. V usage is TRBV6-1 and J usage is TRBJ2-3; D is unresolved. The source of this sequence is a young man with COVID-19, enrolled during active disease. Sample: peripheral blood. The CDR3 here is CASSERSPSTDTQYF. The CDR3 DNA follows: TGTGCCAGCAGTGAACGGAGTCCTAGCACAGATACGCAGTATTTT.